The clone carrying this T cell receptor (beta chain) has a handful of counts. The target antigen is unknown. All unsorted peripheral T cells were captured because whole blood was used without fractionation. The source of the sample is a study of HIV-infected patients and healthy controls. Notes on the study in general: Compared with untreated HIV+ repertoires, healthy controls showed roughly threefold more distinct CDR3s and higher Shannon diversity. CMV-associated CDR3s mostly grew nonsignificantly during therapy, while HIV-associated CDR3s declined significantly. Diversity differences between study cohorts were not due to their slight age and sex differences.

Alpha and beta constant-region primers primed reverse transcription of about 470 ng RNA. Using multiplexing indices, alpha and beta chain libraries were generated apart by chain-specific third strand synthesis. TCRdb reprocessed the 5' RACE reads via MiXCR and lists one record per CDR3 protein. The sample yields 5,000 to 7,000 distinct CDR3 sequences, 11% seen once. CDR1 and CDR2 from the germline V gene are SQVTM and ANQGSEA. Deletions cut 0 bases from V and 0 bases from J, with 14 bases between. The CDR3 spans 16 residues. V and J are TRBV29-1 and TRBJ1-1; D is unclear. The receptor's source is an adult with HIV infection. This sample comprised blood, obtained before antiretroviral therapy. CDR3 nucleotide sequence: TGCAGCGTTGAAGACGCGGACGTTCCGTTGAACACTGAAGCTTTCTTT. It encodes CSVEDADVPLNTEAFF.